This TCR beta chain was identified during a study of Ad26.COV2.S vaccination and SARS-CoV-2 variants. Clones were read by immunoSEQ multiplex PCR, and TCRdb kept only the in-frame ones, dropping some. The sample lists roughly 420,000 clones; more than 75% were seen once. Whole-study results and caveats: Using TCR breadth and depth analyses may have led to underestimated total T cell responses.

Indicated treatment: some 20 received Ad26.COV2.S at low or high dose, single or two shots; about 5 received placebo; per-sample allocation not given. Sampling was performed 63 days after the first vaccine or placebo injection. Of note for this clone: The antigen remains undetermined.

The sequenced sample was peripheral blood, obtained in a trial of Ad26.COV2.S vaccine versus placebo. The TCR was taken from a person aged 18-65 years who received the Ad26.COV2.S COVID-19 vaccine or a placebo.

For the CDR3, the DNA is TGTGCCAGCGGGACATATATCGGCTACACCTTC. Translated, it gives CASGTYIGYTF. The chain carries TRBV27 and TRBJ1-2; D is possibly TRBD1 (6 bases). The CDR3 covers 11 residues. Per the germline V gene, CDR1 is MNHEY and CDR2 is SMNVEV (reference sequence). Deletions cut 8 bases from V and 8 bases from J, with 12 bases between.